This paragraph covers one T cell receptor beta chain sequence. Its antigen is not identified. CDR1 is MGHRA and CDR2 is YSYEKL in the germline V gene. The germline V and J ends were trimmed by 1 base and 2 bases, with 14 bases remaining between them. CDR3 length: 17 amino acids. The data were obtained in a study of blood T cells in healthy people across ages. Study-wide results and limits: The CMV status of each donor remained undetermined, and this could have confounded shifts in expanded clonotypes. Higher naive T cell percentage went strongly together with higher TCR beta diversity.

Then a second PCR, running roughly 7 to 11 cycles, was carried out with a sample-barcoded 5' primer and a J-beta primer mix. TCRdb analysed the 5' RACE reads with MiXCR anew, one entry per CDR3 protein. Here the sample spans some 750,000 distinct CDR3 sequences, roughly 20% being singletons. This receptor was obtained from a man between 65 and 80 years old in good health. Material: blood. The V and J genes are TRBV4-1 and TRBJ1-4; D not certain. The CDR3 coding sequence is TGCGCCAGCAGCCAAGGTCAGCCCGTAGCCACTAATGAAAAACTGTTTTTT. Translation: CASSQGQPVATNEKLFF.